This T cell receptor (beta chain) was sequenced in a study of early T cells in non-severe SARS-CoV-2 infection. Overall study: Unsorted whole blood bulk RNA was sequenced, with unpaired chains.

This clonotype was recorded many times. Germline CDR1 and CDR2: MGHDK and SYGVNS. The CDR3 is 16 residues long. The ends lost 3 bases at V and 4 bases at J; junction bases unmatched: 7. Attached unique molecular identifiers marked individual cDNA molecules. In TCRdb, the 5' RACE reads were re-called with MiXCR into one record per CDR3 protein. The sample shows about 35,000 distinct CDR3 sequences, more than 6% of them seen only once. The chain has TRBV25-1 and TRBJ1-4; TRBD1 agrees at 8 bases. This clonotype was obtained from an adult who was a healthcare worker with PCR-confirmed SARS-CoV-2 infection or an uninfected control (not recorded which). Sequencing was carried out using whole blood. DNA of the CDR3: TGTGCCAGCAGTGAGAAGTCAGGGGGCAATAATGAAAAACTGTTTTTT. Protein sequence: CASSEKSGGNNEKLFF.